These T cell receptor beta chains were read from a single sample in a study of cytomegalovirus exposure and HLA in healthy donors. This table comes from immunoSEQ multiplex PCR, and its TCRdb copy is limited to in-frame clones, with some not included. The sample records 150,000 or so clones, more than 65% being singletons. Sequencing was carried out using PBMCs. These receptors all stem from a man in his late teens or twenties in good health and CMV-seropositive. CDR3s include the opening cysteine and the closing phenylalanine or tryptophan. Each record gives: clone size, J gene, D gene, V gene, CDR3 DNA, CDR3 protein. D genes are given only for firm matches. Not all rows give a size; the values are once, few, many and, for expanded clones, a class.

abundance: .
j_gene: TRBJ2-7
d_gene: TRBD1
v_gene: TRBV15
CDR3nt: TGTGCCACCAGCAGAGATCGGACAGGATACTCCTACGAGCAGTACTTC
CDR3aa: CATSRDRTGYSYEQYF

abundance: .
j_gene: TRBJ2-1
d_gene: TRBD2
v_gene: TRBV4-2
CDR3nt: TGTGCCAGCAGCCAAGGCGGGAGTTTGGGCAATGAGCAGTTCTTC
CDR3aa: CASSQGGSLGNEQFF

abundance: .
j_gene: TRBJ1-2
d_gene: .
v_gene: TRBV28
CDR3nt: TGTGCCAGCAGCCGTCTCCTTGATGGCTACACCTTC
CDR3aa: CASSRLLDGYTF

abundance: .
j_gene: TRBJ2-1
d_gene: .
v_gene: TRBV15
CDR3nt: TGTGCCACCAGCAGAGAGAGGCTAGTTGTCCATGAGCAGTTCTTC
CDR3aa: CATSRERLVVHEQFF

abundance: few
j_gene: TRBJ1-4
d_gene: .
v_gene: TRBV10-3
CDR3nt: TGTGCCATCAGTGAGTCTGCTCAGGGCCTACCCAATGAAAAACTGTTTTTT
CDR3aa: CAISESAQGLPNEKLFF

abundance: once
j_gene: TRBJ2-1
d_gene: TRBD1
v_gene: TRBV28
CDR3nt: TGTGCCAGCAGAAATCAGGGGGCGTCCGTCGATGAGCAGTTCTTC
CDR3aa: CASRNQGASVDEQFF

abundance: .
j_gene: TRBJ2-1
d_gene: TRBD2
v_gene: TRBV7-9
CDR3nt: TGTGCCAGCAGCCCCCGGACTAGCGGGTACAATGAGCAGTTCTTC
CDR3aa: CASSPRTSGYNEQFF

abundance: few
j_gene: TRBJ1-2
d_gene: TRBD1
v_gene: TRBV28
CDR3nt: TGTGCCAGCAGCGGACAGGACAGAGCCTACTATGGCTACACCTTC
CDR3aa: CASSGQDRAYYGYTF

abundance: .
j_gene: TRBJ1-1
d_gene: .
v_gene: TRBV7-9
CDR3nt: TGTGCCAGCAGCTTACCGGGACCGGAGGGGAACACTGAAGCTTTCTTT
CDR3aa: CASSLPGPEGNTEAFF

abundance: once
j_gene: TRBJ2-7
d_gene: .
v_gene: TRBV4-1
CDR3nt: TGCGCCAGCAGCCAAGAGGTCCCTGCGGGCAGATTTTACGAGCAGTACTTC
CDR3aa: CASSQEVPAGRFYEQYF

abundance: .
j_gene: TRBJ2-2
d_gene: .
v_gene: TRBV29-1
CDR3nt: TGCAGCGCATGGACACCAGCGGGGGAGCTGTTTTTT
CDR3aa: CSAWTPAGELFF

abundance: .
j_gene: TRBJ2-1
d_gene: TRBD1
v_gene: TRBV9
CDR3nt: TGTGCCAGCAGCGTAGGACAGGGCCTCAATGAGCAGTTCTTC
CDR3aa: CASSVGQGLNEQFF

abundance: .
j_gene: TRBJ1-2
d_gene: TRBD1
v_gene: TRBV5-6
CDR3nt: TGTGCCAGCAGCGAAGGGGGCGGGACCCCTAACTATGGCTACACCTTC
CDR3aa: CASSEGGGTPNYGYTF

abundance: .
j_gene: TRBJ2-4
d_gene: TRBD1
v_gene: TRBV10-3
CDR3nt: TGTGCCATAGGACAGGGGAGGGCTGGCATTCAGTACTTC
CDR3aa: CAIGQGRAGIQYF

abundance: .
j_gene: TRBJ2-2
d_gene: TRBD1
v_gene: TRBV2
CDR3nt: TGTGCCAGCAGGCTACAGGGGGCTGGGGAGCTGTTTTTT
CDR3aa: CASRLQGAGELFF

abundance: few
j_gene: TRBJ2-1
d_gene: .
v_gene: TRBV5-1
CDR3nt: TGCGCCAGCAGCAAGTACGTCGAGGTTAAAAATGAGCAGTTCTTC
CDR3aa: CASSKYVEVKNEQFF

abundance: .
j_gene: TRBJ2-1
d_gene: .
v_gene: TRBV21-1
CDR3nt: TGTGCCAGCAGCCGGACTAGCGGGCGTCCGGACAATGAGCAGTTCTTC
CDR3aa: CASSRTSGRPDNEQFF

abundance: .
j_gene: TRBJ2-5
d_gene: TRBD2
v_gene: TRBV7-2
CDR3nt: TGTGCCAGCAGCGAAGGGACTATCCGACAAGAGACCCAGTACTTC
CDR3aa: CASSEGTIRQETQYF

abundance: .
j_gene: TRBJ2-1
d_gene: .
v_gene: TRBV2
CDR3nt: TGTGCCAGCACCAGCGGGAGACAGGGTGAGCAGTTCTTC
CDR3aa: CASTSGRQGEQFF

abundance: .
j_gene: TRBJ2-7
d_gene: .
v_gene: TRBV11-2
CDR3nt: TGTGCCAGCAGCTTAGCTCGCGGCCCCTCCTACGAGCAGTACTTC
CDR3aa: CASSLARGPSYEQYF

abundance: once
j_gene: TRBJ1-5
d_gene: .
v_gene: TRBV27
CDR3nt: TGTGCCAGCAGTCCGATAACAGGGCTCAAGGATCAGCCCCAGCATTTT
CDR3aa: CASSPITGLKDQPQHF

abundance: .
j_gene: TRBJ1-1
d_gene: TRBD1
v_gene: TRBV6-6
CDR3nt: TGTGCCAGCAGTCCGGGGACAGACACTGAAGCTTTCTTT
CDR3aa: CASSPGTDTEAFF

abundance: few
j_gene: TRBJ2-2
d_gene: .
v_gene: TRBV14
CDR3nt: TGTGCCAGCAGCCAACAGGGTCCTGGAACCGGGGAGCTGTTTTTT
CDR3aa: CASSQQGPGTGELFF

abundance: few
j_gene: TRBJ2-7
d_gene: TRBD1
v_gene: TRBV5-6
CDR3nt: TGTGCCAGTTACCGGGACAGGGGGCGCGAGCAGTACTTC
CDR3aa: CASYRDRGREQYF

abundance: .
j_gene: TRBJ1-2
d_gene: .
v_gene: TRBV28
CDR3nt: TGTGCCAGCAACCGGGGGGACTATGGCTACACCTTC
CDR3aa: CASNRGDYGYTF

abundance: few
j_gene: TRBJ1-4
d_gene: .
v_gene: TRBV5-4
CDR3nt: TGTGCCAGCAGCTTGAGCGGGGGACCTAATGAAAAACTGTTTTTT
CDR3aa: CASSLSGGPNEKLFF

abundance: once
j_gene: TRBJ2-3
d_gene: TRBD1
v_gene: TRBV7-3
CDR3nt: TGTGCCAGCAGCACACTGGGACAGGGAGATACGCAGTATTTT
CDR3aa: CASSTLGQGDTQYF

abundance: .
j_gene: TRBJ1-5
d_gene: .
v_gene: TRBV5-8
CDR3nt: TGTGCCAGCAGCTTGACCCCGACAGGTCATCAGCCCCAGCATTTT
CDR3aa: CASSLTPTGHQPQHF

abundance: once
j_gene: TRBJ2-3
d_gene: .
v_gene: TRBV19
CDR3nt: TGTGCCAGTAGTATAGTCGGACCGGGGAGCACAGATACGCAGTATTTT
CDR3aa: CASSIVGPGSTDTQYF

abundance: .
j_gene: TRBJ2-7
d_gene: .
v_gene: TRBV2
CDR3nt: TGTGCCAGCAAAATCGGCCAGGGCTACGAGCAGTACTTC
CDR3aa: CASKIGQGYEQYF

abundance: .
j_gene: TRBJ1-6
d_gene: .
v_gene: TRBV9
CDR3nt: TGTGCCAGCAGCGCAGGGGTAGGGGGCTCCTATAATTCACCCCTCCACTTT
CDR3aa: CASSAGVGGSYNSPLHF

abundance: .
j_gene: TRBJ2-4
d_gene: .
v_gene: TRBV18
CDR3nt: TGTGCCAGCTCACCACAACAATCCCTAGCCAAAAACATTCAGTACTTC
CDR3aa: CASSPQQSLAKNIQYF

abundance: .
j_gene: TRBJ2-1
d_gene: .
v_gene: TRBV4-3
CDR3nt: TGCGCCAGCAGCCAAGATACCAGGGACAATGAGCAGTTCTTC
CDR3aa: CASSQDTRDNEQFF

abundance: .
j_gene: TRBJ1-5
d_gene: .
v_gene: TRBV7-9
CDR3nt: TGTGCCAGCAGCAACGGGAGGGGTCAGCCCCAGCATTTT
CDR3aa: CASSNGRGQPQHF

abundance: .
j_gene: TRBJ2-2
d_gene: .
v_gene: TRBV4-2
CDR3nt: TGTGCCAGCAGCCAAGAATGGAGGCAGAACACCGGGGAGCTGTTTTTT
CDR3aa: CASSQEWRQNTGELFF

abundance: .
j_gene: TRBJ2-3
d_gene: TRBD2
v_gene: TRBV6-4
CDR3nt: TGTGCCAGCAGTGACTTCGGGGGGGCCGCAGATACGCAGTATTTT
CDR3aa: CASSDFGGAADTQYF

abundance: .
j_gene: TRBJ1-2
d_gene: .
v_gene: TRBV5-4
CDR3nt: TGTGCCAGCAGCCCAATAGCGACTCATGGACGTAACTATGGCTACACCTTC
CDR3aa: CASSPIATHGRNYGYTF

abundance: .
j_gene: TRBJ2-2
d_gene: TRBD1
v_gene: TRBV6-5
CDR3nt: TGTGCCAGCAGAACAGGGGGATTTTTGGCCGGGGAGCTGTTTTTT
CDR3aa: CASRTGGFLAGELFF

abundance: .
j_gene: TRBJ2-2
d_gene: TRBD1
v_gene: TRBV29-1
CDR3nt: TGCAGCGCGGGACAGGCTCAAACCGGGGAGCTGTTTTTT
CDR3aa: CSAGQAQTGELFF

abundance: .
j_gene: TRBJ1-5
d_gene: .
v_gene: TRBV5-1
CDR3nt: TGCGCCAGCAGCTCGACAGGCCCCGATCAGCCCCAGCATTTT
CDR3aa: CASSSTGPDQPQHF

abundance: .
j_gene: TRBJ1-1
d_gene: .
v_gene: TRBV27
CDR3nt: TGTGCCAGCAGTTACGGCACTGAAGCTTTCTTT
CDR3aa: CASSYGTEAFF

abundance: once
j_gene: TRBJ1-2
d_gene: .
v_gene: TRBV2
CDR3nt: TGTGCCAGCAGTGTGTGGACAGCTAGCAACTATGGCTACACCTTC
CDR3aa: CASSVWTASNYGYTF

abundance: .
j_gene: TRBJ2-2
d_gene: .
v_gene: TRBV6-5
CDR3nt: TGTGCCAGCAGCCCCAGGGTGCCCGGGGAGCTGTTTTTT
CDR3aa: CASSPRVPGELFF

abundance: .
j_gene: TRBJ2-7
d_gene: TRBD2
v_gene: TRBV4-1
CDR3nt: TGCGCCAGCAGCCAAGATCTGACAGCGGGGGGGACCTACGAGCAGTACTTC
CDR3aa: CASSQDLTAGGTYEQYF

abundance: .
j_gene: TRBJ2-7
d_gene: .
v_gene: TRBV6-1
CDR3nt: TGTGCCAGCAGTGAAGTTTATCGGGCCGGGGACGAGCAGTACTTC
CDR3aa: CASSEVYRAGDEQYF

abundance: .
j_gene: TRBJ1-1
d_gene: .
v_gene: TRBV7-9
CDR3nt: TGTGCCAGCAGCTTATTGACAGGGAACACTGAAGCTTTCTTT
CDR3aa: CASSLLTGNTEAFF

abundance: .
j_gene: TRBJ2-7
d_gene: .
v_gene: TRBV29-1
CDR3nt: TGCAGCGTTGAAGAGAAGCACCCCTACGAGCAGTACTTC
CDR3aa: CSVEEKHPYEQYF

abundance: few
j_gene: TRBJ2-7
d_gene: TRBD1
v_gene: TRBV4-3
CDR3nt: TGCGCCAGCAGCCAAGATGCAGGGGGCCACAACGAGCAGTACTTC
CDR3aa: CASSQDAGGHNEQYF

abundance: .
j_gene: TRBJ1-1
d_gene: .
v_gene: TRBV28
CDR3nt: TGTGCCAGCATCAACCCATTTAGCGCTTTCTTT
CDR3aa: CASINPFSAFF

abundance: .
j_gene: TRBJ2-7
d_gene: TRBD1
v_gene: TRBV28
CDR3nt: TGTGCCAGCAGTTTATATGGGACAGGGGGCCACGAGCAGTACTTC
CDR3aa: CASSLYGTGGHEQYF

abundance: .
j_gene: TRBJ2-2
d_gene: TRBD1
v_gene: TRBV10-1
CDR3nt: TGCGCCAGCAGTGAGAGGAGACAGGGCGGGACCGGGGAGCTGTTTTTT
CDR3aa: CASSERRQGGTGELFF